The text below deals with one T cell receptor beta chain. Donors in Cohort 3 counted as recovered after two negative PCRs, clearance, or symptom resolution. Libraries were prepared by immunoSEQ multiplex PCR; TCRdb keeps only in-frame clonotypes and omits some of them. The data hold about 200,000 clones, with around 89% observed a single time. This sample was included in a study of blood T cell repertoires in COVID-19. The origin of this receptor is a woman younger than 35 who had recovered from COVID-19. The sample was PBMCs or T cells enriched from blood (not recorded which).

The CDR3, as DNA: TGTGCCTGGAGACAGGGGGCAAACACCGGGGAGCTGTTTTTT. This encodes CAWRQGANTGELFF. The chain is built from TRBV30 and TRBJ2-2; 9 bases are a match to TRBD1. Germline CDR1 and CDR2: GTSNPN and SVGIG (reference sequence). The CDR3 runs to 14 residues. V shed 3 bases, J shed 2 bases, and the junction held 1 base outside the gene matches.